Following are 9 T cell receptor beta chains from one sample sequenced in a study of blood T cell repertoires in COVID-19. Assay: immunoSEQ multiplex PCR; the TCRdb copy retains only in-frame clones and omits some. The table records about 87,000 clones, more than 70% of them present only once. The sample comprised peripheral blood. The receptor source for this set is a human donor with acute or convalescent COVID-19. The donor label of this sample is uncertain.

The J gene is TRBJ2-3, the V gene TRBV4-3; 10 bases map to TRBD2. The trim removed 0 bases at V and 0 bases at J, leaving 9 bases unmatched. The CDR3 consists of 19 residues. Germline assignment: CDR1 LGHNA and CDR2 YSLEER. The CDR3 region is CASSQDSGSGGDSTDTQYF. For the CDR3, the DNA is TGCGCCAGCAGCCAAGATTCCGGGAGCGGGGGGGATAGCACAGATACGCAGTATTTT.

The chain carries TRBV4-2 and TRBJ1-2; 9 nucleotides agree with TRBD1. Germline loops: CDR1 LGHNA, CDR2 YNFKEQ. With V trimmed by 0 bases and J by 4 bases, 0 bases remained unmatched. The CDR3 totals 14 residues. CDR3 nucleotide sequence: TGTGCCAGCAGCCAAGAACAGGGGGCCTATGGCTACACCTTC. Protein product: CASSQEQGAYGYTF.

This chain uses TRBV5-5 with TRBJ2-7, with D hard to call. This CDR3 spans 17 amino acids. The V end was cut by 0 bases, the J end by 4 bases, with 20 bases between. CDR1 SGHKS and CDR2 YYEKEE come from the germline V gene (reference sequence). This CDR3 reads CASSLAPTGGRAYEQYF. In DNA form, the CDR3 reads TGTGCCAGCAGCTTGGCCCCAACGGGTGGCCGAGCGTACGAGCAGTACTTC. Filled out from reference TRBV5-5 and TRBJ2-7, the complete variable domain reads DAGVTQSPTHLIKTRGQQVTLRCSPISGHKSVSWYQQVLGQGPQFIFQYYEKEERGRGNFPDRFSARQFPNYSSELNVNALLLGDSALYLCASSLAPTGGRAYEQYFGPGTRLTVT.

This chain uses TRBV5-1 with TRBJ2-7; TRBD2 aligns across 9 bases. Germline-derived CDR1 and CDR2 are SGHRS and YFSETQ. This CDR3 is built from 18 residues. Trimming at V came to 4 bases and at J to 2 bases, leaving 16 bases not matched to a gene. The CDR3 loop reads CASSRTSGAGGTPYEQYF. CDR3 sequence (DNA): TGCGCCAGCAGCCGAACTTCAGGAGCGGGGGGAACCCCCTACGAGCAGTACTTC.

The gene calls are TRBV30 and TRBJ2-7; TRBD1 matches at 7 bases. CDR3 length equals 12 residues. The trim removed 3 bases at V and 1 base at J, leaving 0 bases unmatched. Germline assignment: CDR1 GTSNPN and CDR2 SVGIG (reference sequence). For the CDR3, the DNA is TGTGCCTGGAGACAGGGGTCCTACGAGCAGTACTTC. Amino acid sequence: CAWRQGSYEQYF.

The rearrangement joins TRBV6-5 to TRBJ1-2; the match to TRBD1 covers 7 bases. This CDR3 region has 14 residues. V lost 6 bases and J lost 5; bases outside the gene matches: 9. Germline CDR1 and CDR2: MNHEY and SVGAGI. CDR3 sequence: CASSSGTESYGYTF. In nucleotides, the CDR3 is TGTGCCAGCAGCTCCGGGACAGAGTCATATGGCTACACCTTC.

This clone came up once. The chain employs TRBV19 and TRBJ2-5; D possibly corresponds to TRBD1 (6 bases). Trimming shortened V by 5 bases and J by 0 bases, and 19 bases separated the two germline ends. Germline CDR1 is LNHDA and CDR2 is SQIVND (reference sequence). The CDR3 runs to 17 residues. This CDR3 reads CASSSRDIGMYQETQYF. The CDR3 DNA follows: TGTGCCAGTAGTTCCCGGGACATTGGGATGTACCAAGAGACCCAGTACTTC.

There are a few counts of this clone. V usage is TRBV28 and J usage is TRBJ2-7; D remains ambiguous. The CDR3 is 12 residues long. Germline CDR1 reads MDHEN; CDR2 reads SYDVKM. The ends were cut back, 5 bases at V and 1 base at J, with 6 bases in the middle. The CDR3, as DNA: TGTGCCAGCAGTGTTCAGTCCTACGAGCAGTACTTC. The encoded protein is CASSVQSYEQYF.

J is TRBJ2-7 and V is TRBV4-1; 11 bases map to TRBD2. The germline V gene encodes CDR1 MGHRA and CDR2 YSYEKL. This CDR3 spans 16 amino acids. V dropped 4 bases and J dropped 4; count of bases not matched to a gene: 9. The CDR3, as DNA: TGCGCCAGCAGCCCAATGACGACTAGCGGGGATTACGAGCAGTACTTC. Residues: CASSPMTTSGDYEQYF.